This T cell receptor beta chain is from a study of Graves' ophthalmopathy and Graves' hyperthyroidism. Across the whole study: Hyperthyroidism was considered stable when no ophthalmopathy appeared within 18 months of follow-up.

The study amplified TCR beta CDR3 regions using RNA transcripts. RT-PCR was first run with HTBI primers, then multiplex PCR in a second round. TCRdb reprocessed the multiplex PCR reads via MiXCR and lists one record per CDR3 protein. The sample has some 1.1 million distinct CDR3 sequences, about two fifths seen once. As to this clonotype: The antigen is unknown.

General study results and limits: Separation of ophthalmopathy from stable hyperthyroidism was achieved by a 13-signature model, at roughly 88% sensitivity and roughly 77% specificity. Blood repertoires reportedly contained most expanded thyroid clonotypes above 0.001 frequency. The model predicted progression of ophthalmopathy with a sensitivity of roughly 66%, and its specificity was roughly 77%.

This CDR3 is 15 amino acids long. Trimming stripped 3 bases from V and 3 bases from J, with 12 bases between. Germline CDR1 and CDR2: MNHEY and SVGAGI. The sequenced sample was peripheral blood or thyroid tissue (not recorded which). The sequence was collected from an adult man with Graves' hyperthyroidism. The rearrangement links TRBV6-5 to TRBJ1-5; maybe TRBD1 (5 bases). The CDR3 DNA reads TGTGCCAGCAGTTATGGGGGGGGTTACAATCAGCCCCAGCATTTT. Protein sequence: CASSYGGGYNQPQHF.